The rows below give T cell receptor beta chains drawn from one sample of a study of blood T cell repertoires in COVID-19. Profiling relied on immunoSEQ multiplex PCR, and the TCRdb table lists in-frame clones only, not all of them. The sample contains a few hundred thousand clones, approximately 90% of which appear only once. Sequencing was carried out using PBMCs or T cells enriched from blood (not recorded which). These receptors were obtained from a man aged 30 to 39 who had recovered from COVID-19. Each CDR3 is given with its conserved first and last residue. The order of the fields is clone size, D gene, V gene, J gene, CDR3 DNA, CDR3 protein. D genes are given only for firm matches. The listing skips clone size in some rows; elsewhere it reads once, few, many or a size class.

abundance: once; d_gene: TRBD2; v_gene: TRBV10-2; j_gene: TRBJ2-7; CDR3nt: TGCGCCAGCAGACTAGCGCCGGGACTAGCGGGAGGGGCCTACGAGCAGTACTTC; CDR3aa: CASRLAPGLAGGAYEQYF
abundance: NA; d_gene: NA; v_gene: TRBV5-1; j_gene: TRBJ1-2; CDR3nt: TGCGCCAGCAGCCCTCAGGGCTATGGCTACACCTTC; CDR3aa: CASSPQGYGYTF
abundance: NA; d_gene: TRBD1; v_gene: TRBV11-2; j_gene: TRBJ1-6; CDR3nt: TGTGCCAGCAGCGCACAGGGGAACTATAATTCACCCCTCCACTTT; CDR3aa: CASSAQGNYNSPLHF
abundance: NA; d_gene: NA; v_gene: TRBV4-1; j_gene: TRBJ1-4; CDR3nt: TGCGCCAGCAGCCTACCAGGGACTTCTAATGAAAAACTGTTTTTT; CDR3aa: CASSLPGTSNEKLFF
abundance: NA; d_gene: NA; v_gene: TRBV9; j_gene: TRBJ2-7; CDR3nt: TGTGCCAGCAGCGTAAGTCCTAGCGACTCCTACGAGCAGTACTTC; CDR3aa: CASSVSPSDSYEQYF
abundance: NA; d_gene: NA; v_gene: TRBV28; j_gene: TRBJ2-3; CDR3nt: TGTGCCAGCAGCCGAACCACAAAGATGGTCAGTCCAGATACGCAGTATTTT; CDR3aa: CASSRTTKMVSPDTQYF
abundance: NA; d_gene: NA; v_gene: TRBV5-6; j_gene: TRBJ1-3; CDR3nt: TGTGCCAGCAGCTTCGGGGGTCCTGGAAACACCATATATTTT; CDR3aa: CASSFGGPGNTIYF
abundance: NA; d_gene: NA; v_gene: TRBV28; j_gene: TRBJ1-5; CDR3nt: TGTGCCAGCAGTTCCCCAGCAGGCCCTTATCAGCCCCAGCATTTT; CDR3aa: CASSSPAGPYQPQHF
abundance: NA; d_gene: NA; v_gene: TRBV2; j_gene: TRBJ1-3; CDR3nt: TGTGCCAGCAGTCTACAGGAAAGCTCTGGAAACACCATATATTTT; CDR3aa: CASSLQESSGNTIYF
abundance: many; d_gene: TRBD2; v_gene: TRBV10-3; j_gene: TRBJ2-3; CDR3nt: TGTGCCATCCAAAGAACAAAATCCGGGACTAGCGGCACAGATACGCAGTATTTT; CDR3aa: CAIQRTKSGTSGTDTQYF
abundance: NA; d_gene: TRBD2; v_gene: TRBV10-3; j_gene: TRBJ2-5; CDR3nt: TGTGCCGCCAGTCCCCGCCTAGCGGGAGCCTCCCAAGAGACCCAGTACTTC; CDR3aa: CAASPRLAGASQETQYF
abundance: NA; d_gene: NA; v_gene: TRBV7-3; j_gene: TRBJ1-1; CDR3nt: TGTGCCAGCAGCTTAAACGGGGTTGTACGGAACACTGAAGCTTTCTTT; CDR3aa: CASSLNGVVRNTEAFF
abundance: NA; d_gene: NA; v_gene: TRBV11-2; j_gene: TRBJ2-5; CDR3nt: TGTGCCAGCAGCTTAGAGGCGGTACAAGAGACCCAGTACTTC; CDR3aa: CASSLEAVQETQYF
abundance: once; d_gene: TRBD1; v_gene: TRBV6-5; j_gene: TRBJ2-5; CDR3nt: TGTGCCAGCGCTGACAGGGCCGAAGAGACCCAGTACTTC; CDR3aa: CASADRAEETQYF
abundance: NA; d_gene: TRBD1; v_gene: TRBV28; j_gene: TRBJ1-1; CDR3nt: TGTGCCAGTGAGGCGCGACAGGGGTTCACTGAAGCTTTCTTT; CDR3aa: CASEARQGFTEAFF
abundance: NA; d_gene: NA; v_gene: TRBV25-1; j_gene: TRBJ2-2; CDR3nt: TGTGCCAGCAGTGAATCAATCGGACTCGGGGAGCTGTTTTTT; CDR3aa: CASSESIGLGELFF
abundance: NA; d_gene: NA; v_gene: TRBV9; j_gene: TRBJ2-1; CDR3nt: TGTGCCAGCAGCGACCCCTCCCGGGTTAGCGGATCTTACAATGAGCAGTTCTTC; CDR3aa: CASSDPSRVSGSYNEQFF